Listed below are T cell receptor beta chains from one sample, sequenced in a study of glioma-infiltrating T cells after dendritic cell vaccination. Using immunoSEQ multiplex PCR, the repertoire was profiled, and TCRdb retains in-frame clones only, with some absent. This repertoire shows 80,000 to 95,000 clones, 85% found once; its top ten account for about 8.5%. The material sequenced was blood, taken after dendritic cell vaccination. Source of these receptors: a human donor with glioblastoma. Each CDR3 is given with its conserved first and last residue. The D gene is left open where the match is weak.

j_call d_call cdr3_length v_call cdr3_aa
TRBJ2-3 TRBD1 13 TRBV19 CASRDRATDTQYF
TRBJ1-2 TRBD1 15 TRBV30 CAWSVPAGGLYGYTF
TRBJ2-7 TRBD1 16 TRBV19 CASSHPSQDRAYEQYF
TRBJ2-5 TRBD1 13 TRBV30 CAWSVHRGETQYF
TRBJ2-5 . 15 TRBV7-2 CASSLEQGSIETQYF
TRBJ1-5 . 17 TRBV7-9 CASSLGTGNLNNQPQHF
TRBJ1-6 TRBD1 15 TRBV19 CASSWQGADNSPLHF
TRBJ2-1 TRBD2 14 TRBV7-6 CASSLLAGESEQFF
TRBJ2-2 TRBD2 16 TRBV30 CAWASPGLANTGELFF
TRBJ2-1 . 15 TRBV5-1 CASTSTTSPLDEQFF
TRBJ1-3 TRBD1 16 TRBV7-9 CASSEPRQGGENTIYF
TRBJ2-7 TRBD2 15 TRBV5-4 CASSLTSGDSYEQYF
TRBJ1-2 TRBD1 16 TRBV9 CASSPVRQGTNYGYTF
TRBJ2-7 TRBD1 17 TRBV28 CASSFIPTQGIHREQYF
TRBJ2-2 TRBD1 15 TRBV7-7 CASSSLTGGSGELFF
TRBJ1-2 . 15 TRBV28 CASSPQGGVLRGYTF
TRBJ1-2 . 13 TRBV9 CASSVGQYYGYTF
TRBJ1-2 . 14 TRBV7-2 CASSLVWGGYGYTF
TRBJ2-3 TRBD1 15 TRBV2 CASSGTGLSTDTQYF
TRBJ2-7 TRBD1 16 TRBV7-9 CASSFQQGVGEMEQYF
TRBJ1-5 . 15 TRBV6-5 CASSYSGDLGQPQHF
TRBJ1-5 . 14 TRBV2 CASSRQGLPEPQHF
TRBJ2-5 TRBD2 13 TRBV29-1 CSVERGNQETQYF
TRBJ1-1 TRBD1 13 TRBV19 CASLGQGLTEAFF